Listed below are T cell receptor beta chains from one sample, sequenced in a study of shared clonotypes between healthy human individuals. The method was immunoSEQ multiplex PCR; TCRdb's version includes in-frame clones alone and lacks a portion of them. The sample lists about 2.1 million clones; roughly 91% were seen once. Material for sequencing was naive CD8+ T cells from PBMCs. These receptors were taken from a man aged 18-30 years in good health. Some clones in this sample may be carry-over from other donors' samples. Each CDR3 is given with its conserved first and last residue. Fields, in order: V gene, clone size, D gene, J gene, CDR3 DNA, CDR3 protein. The D gene is left open where the match is weak. The size entry is marked missing in some rows and otherwise reads once, few, many or a size class.

TRBV11-2	once	TRBD2	TRBJ2-1	TGTGCCAGCAGCTTAGGGTCGGCGGGAGGGCCCAGCAATGAGCAGTTCTTC	CASSLGSAGGPSNEQFF
TRBV7-9	NA	NA	TRBJ2-1	TGTGCCAGCAGCTTAATGGGTCTAGTGGGTAATGAGCAGTTCTTC	CASSLMGLVGNEQFF
TRBV2	NA	NA	TRBJ2-5	TGTGCCACCAGAGACGCACTCTGGCAGGAGACCCAGTACTTC	CATRDALWQETQYF
TRBV11-3	NA	NA	TRBJ2-2	TGTGCCAGCAGCCCCTACACCGGGGAGCTGTTTTTT	CASSPYTGELFF
TRBV2	NA	TRBD2	TRBJ2-7	TGTGCCAGCAGTGAAGGGCTAGCGGATATCTACGAGCAGTACTTC	CASSEGLADIYEQYF
TRBV30	once	NA	TRBJ2-7	TGTGCCTGGAGTGTTTTGGGGGGGGCTAGCGGCTACGAGCAGTACTTC	CAWSVLGGASGYEQYF
TRBV29-1	once	NA	TRBJ2-7	TGCAGCGTTGCAGAGGGCTCCTACGAGCAGTACTTC	CSVAEGSYEQYF
TRBV27	NA	NA	TRBJ2-7	TGTGCCAGCGGCACTTGGGGGGGGCGTTACGAGCAGTACTTC	CASGTWGGRYEQYF
TRBV28	NA	NA	TRBJ2-1	TGTGCCAGCAGTCCTCGGGGGGACAACGATGAGCAGTTCTTC	CASSPRGDNDEQFF
TRBV9	NA	TRBD1	TRBJ2-7	TGTGCCAGCAGCCTATCTCCCGGGACAGGAGACTACGAGCAGTACTTC	CASSLSPGTGDYEQYF
TRBV4-2	once	NA	TRBJ2-7	TGTGCCAGCAGCCAAGATAAGGGACACGCCTACGAGCAGTACTTC	CASSQDKGHAYEQYF
TRBV5-4	NA	TRBD2	TRBJ2-7	TGTGCCAGCAGCTTGGATGGGACTCCCCCGGGGAGGGGAATATACGAGCAGTACTTC	CASSLDGTPPGRGIYEQYF
TRBV2	NA	NA	TRBJ1-1	TGTGCCAGCAGGGGGAGAGGCACTGAAGCTTTCTTT	CASRGRGTEAFF
TRBV11-2	NA	TRBD2	TRBJ2-7	TGTGCCAGCGCTTGGGAGCGGGGCTCCTACGAGCAGTACTTC	CASAWERGSYEQYF
TRBV6-1	once	TRBD2	TRBJ2-3	TGTGCCAGCAGTGAATTGGAGGGACTAGCGGGCCCCACAGATACGCAGTATTTT	CASSELEGLAGPTDTQYF
TRBV7-2	NA	TRBD1	TRBJ1-1	TGTGCCAGCAGCTTAGGACAGGGGATGAACACTGAAGCTTTCTTT	CASSLGQGMNTEAFF
TRBV4-2	NA	NA	TRBJ1-5	TGTGCCAGCAGCCAAGACCGGGTTAACAATCAGCCCCAGCATTTT	CASSQDRVNNQPQHF
TRBV9	NA	NA	TRBJ1-1	TGTGCCAGCAGCGTAGGAAGAGGCGGTACTGAAGCTTTCTTT	CASSVGRGGTEAFF
TRBV6-6	NA	NA	TRBJ2-7	TGTGCCAGCAGTTACTCGATTGGGTCCTCCTACGAGCAGTACTTC	CASSYSIGSSYEQYF
TRBV28	NA	NA	TRBJ2-7	TGTGCCAGCAGTTTCGGGGTGAGGTACGAGCAGTACTTC	CASSFGVRYEQYF
TRBV28	NA	NA	TRBJ2-7	TGTGCCAGCAGTTTTTTATGGACGGACACCTACGAGCAGTACTTC	CASSFLWTDTYEQYF
TRBV10-2	NA	TRBD2	TRBJ2-7	TGCGCCAGCAGTGAGGTGGTGACTAGCGGGACCTACGAGCAGTACTTC	CASSEVVTSGTYEQYF
TRBV10-3	NA	NA	TRBJ2-7	TGTGCCCATATGGGCCAGGGGCTCCACGAGCAGTACTTC	CAHMGQGLHEQYF
TRBV19	NA	TRBD1	TRBJ1-3	TGTGCCAGTACCTTATCCGGGACAGCTGGAAACACCATATATTTT	CASTLSGTAGNTIYF
TRBV4-1	NA	TRBD2	TRBJ2-7	TGCGCCAGCAGCCCCCAAGCGGGAGGATCCTACGAGCAGTACTTC	CASSPQAGGSYEQYF
TRBV23-1	NA	TRBD2	TRBJ2-3	TGCGCCAGCAGTCAATCCCAGGGACCGAACACGGGGGCGGGAGGGCAAGGGGATACGCAGTATTTT	CASSQSQGPNTGAGGQGDTQYF
TRBV5-4	NA	NA	TRBJ2-1	TGTGCCAGCACCTCCGGAGCGGGCGAAACGAGGGGCTTCAATGAGCAGTTCTTC	CASTSGAGETRGFNEQFF
TRBV6-1	NA	NA	TRBJ1-2	TGTGCCAGCAGTGAACCTGGATCCCTCCGGGACGGCTACACCTTC	CASSEPGSLRDGYTF
TRBV27	NA	NA	TRBJ1-6	TGTGCCAGCAGTTCAGAACAGATGTCACCCCTCCACTTT	CASSSEQMSPLHF
TRBV10-1	NA	NA	TRBJ1-1	TGCGCCAGCAGTGAGTTTCCAGGGGTGAACACTGAAGCTTTCTTT	CASSEFPGVNTEAFF
TRBV29-1	NA	TRBD2	TRBJ2-1	TGCAGCGTTGAAGATCTTGGGCTAGCGGGAGAGGGTGAGCAGTTCTTC	CSVEDLGLAGEGEQFF
TRBV11-2	NA	NA	TRBJ1-3	TGTGCCAGCAGCTTCGTAGCGAGCTCTGGAAACACCATATATTTT	CASSFVASSGNTIYF
TRBV19	few	TRBD2	TRBJ2-1	TGTGCCAGTATAGGGCCGGGAGGCAACTACAATGAGCAGTTCTTC	CASIGPGGNYNEQFF
TRBV7-8	once	NA	TRBJ2-2	TGTGCCAGCAGCTTAGATCGGGGAACCGGGGAGCTGTTTTTT	CASSLDRGTGELFF
TRBV19	NA	TRBD2	TRBJ2-3	TGTGCCAGTAGTATTTTCGGCCTAGCGGGACCAAAGGATACGCAGTATTTT	CASSIFGLAGPKDTQYF
TRBV2	NA	NA	TRBJ2-6	TGTGCCAACCGGCAATGGGGGCCTGGGGCCAACGTCCTGACTTTC	CANRQWGPGANVLTF
TRBV11-1	NA	TRBD1	TRBJ2-5	TGTGCCAGCAGCAACAGGGGGCTTTCTAAAGAGACCCAGTACTTC	CASSNRGLSKETQYF
TRBV5-6	NA	TRBD1	TRBJ1-1	TGTGCCAGCAGCTGGGACAGGGCATCGGATGCTTTCTTT	CASSWDRASDAFF
TRBV19	NA	NA	TRBJ2-1	TGTGCCTGCGGGGACCGGCTCTACAATGAGCAGTTCTTC	CACGDRLYNEQFF
TRBV5-4	NA	NA	TRBJ1-1	TGTGCCAGCAGCCCACGCGCGCCAGCGGCCAATGAAGCTTTCTTT	CASSPRAPAANEAFF
TRBV28	once	NA	TRBJ1-1	TGTGCCAGCAGTTTCAGCGACAGCAAAATGAACACTGAAGCTTTCTTT	CASSFSDSKMNTEAFF